Each of the 30 T cell receptor beta chains below was sequenced from the same sample in a study of blood T cells in healthy people across ages. Then a second PCR, running roughly 7 to 11 cycles, was carried out with a sample-barcoded 5' primer and a J-beta primer mix. Each CDR3 protein is one row after TCRdb ran MiXCR on the 5' RACE reads. The repertoire holds 780,000 or so distinct CDR3 sequences, with 20% to 25% as singletons. This sample was also put to use in a study of T cells of mothers and their children.

Sequencing used blood. The receptor set was obtained from a boy aged 5-17 years in good health.

The chain couples TRBV20-1 to TRBJ2-7; 11 bases line up with TRBD2. Germline V gene lookup returns CDR1 DFQATT and CDR2 SNEGSKA (reference sequence). The CDR3 is 14 amino acids. V trimming: 5 bases; J trimming: 1 base; junction bases outside the gene matches: 4. The CDR3 protein is CSARGLAVSYEQYF. In nucleotides, the CDR3 is TGCAGTGCTCGGGGACTAGCGGTTTCCTACGAGCAGTACTTC.

Worth noting for this clonotype: At one boundary the junction diverges from the germline segment, which might be a read error. This chain uses TRBV7-7 with TRBJ2-1; D is uncertain. This CDR3 contains 14 residues. Looked up from germline, CDR1 is SSHAT and CDR2 is FNYEAQ (reference sequence). The CDR3 nucleotides read TGTGCTAGCAGCTTAGATCTGACGCAGCATGAGCAGTTCTTC. Protein: CASSLDLTQHEQFF.

This rearrangement joins TRBV6-5 to TRBJ1-2; 8 bases match TRBD1. Trimming cost V 6 bases and J 4 bases; bases outside gene matches: 7. This CDR3 is built from 14 residues. Germline CDR1 MNHEY, CDR2 SVGAGI. The CDR3 DNA reads as TGTGCCAGCAGGGACCGGGACAGGCCCTATGGCTACACCTTC. This encodes CASRDRDRPYGYTF.

This clonotype was counted between two and nine times. CDR3 DNA: TGTGCCAGCAGTTACTCGATAGCAGGGGCCTACGAGCAGTACTTC. This gives the protein CASSYSIAGAYEQYF. The chain links TRBV6-6 to TRBJ2-7; possible D gene TRBD1, 6 bases. The germline V gene encodes CDR1 MNHNY and CDR2 SVGAGI (reference sequence). Trimming took 0 bases from V and 2 from J, leaving 11 bases between them. The CDR3 spans 15 residues.

The chain joins TRBV10-3 to TRBJ2-7, with 10 bases fitting TRBD2. V shed 3 bases and J 2 bases; nucleotides not matched to a gene: 7. Per germline, CDR1 ENHRY and CDR2 SYGVKD. The length of the CDR3 is 16 residues. CDR3 protein: CAISDPGLAATYEQYF. CDR3 bases: TGTGCCATCAGTGACCCCGGACTAGCGGCGACCTACGAGCAGTACTTC.

This clonotype was seen once. The CDR3 loop is CASSLTWSIEGSYNEQFF. The CDR3 DNA is TGTGCCAGCAGCTTAACTTGGTCGATAGAGGGTTCCTACAATGAGCAGTTCTTC. The rearrangement joins TRBV7-6 to TRBJ2-1; D is perhaps TRBD2 (5 bases). The germline CDR1 and CDR2 sequences are SGHVS and FNYEAQ. V lost 2 bases, J lost 1 base, and 18 bases lay in between. The CDR3 loop spans 18 amino acids. Looking up the rest from reference TRBV7-6 and TRBJ2-1 gives the full variable domain: GAGVSQSPRYKVTKRGQDVALRCDPISGHVSLYWYRQALGQGPEFLTYFNYEAQQDKSGLPNDRFSAERPEGSISTLTIQRTEQRDSAMYRCASSLTWSIEGSYNEQFFGPGTRLTVL.

V gene TRBV20-1 combines with J gene TRBJ1-1; D might be TRBD1 (5 bases). Germline loops: CDR1 DFQATT, CDR2 SNEGSKA (reference sequence). V was cut by 4 bases and J by 2 bases, with 11 bases left in between. There are 13 residues in the CDR3. In nucleotides, the CDR3 is TGCAGTGCTACAGGGACTTATAACACTGAAGCTTTCTTT. Protein product: CSATGTYNTEAFF.

V usage is TRBV20-1 and J usage is TRBJ2-5, with 10 bases identical to TRBD2. V lost 5 bases, J lost 1 base, and 16 bases stayed unmatched. This CDR3 contains 18 residues. CDR1 and CDR2 from the germline V gene are DFQATT and SNEGSKA (reference sequence). The CDR3: CSAHRLAGARGSQETQYF. The CDR3, as DNA: TGCAGTGCTCATAGGCTAGCGGGAGCCAGAGGGAGCCAAGAGACCCAGTACTTC.

The V gene is TRBV6-1, the J gene TRBJ2-1; D may be TRBD2 (6 bases). There are 12 residues in the CDR3. Trimming shortened V by 6 bases and J by 5 bases, and 8 bases separated the two germline ends. CDR1 is MNHNS, CDR2 SASEGT, per germline. CDR3: CASSWEDNEQFF. CDR3 nucleotide sequence: TGTGCCAGCAGCTGGGAGGACAATGAGCAGTTCTTC.

This clonotype showed up just a few times. The chain has TRBV13 and TRBJ2-7, with a possible D match to TRBD2 (5 bases). This CDR3 region has 12 residues. Trimming shortened V by 2 bases and J by 6 bases, and 8 bases separated the two germline ends. The germline V gene encodes CDR1 PRHDT and CDR2 FYEKMQ (reference sequence). As DNA, the CDR3 is TGTGCCAGCAGCTTATTTGAGGGCGAGCAGTACTTC. Translation gives CASSLFEGEQYF.

The rearrangement uses TRBV29-1 and TRBJ1-5, with no clear D. V lost 4 bases, J lost 6 bases, and 13 bases lay in between. CDR3 length: 13 amino acids. Germline V gene data show CDR1 as SQVTM and CDR2 as ANQGSEA. This CDR3 is CSVAVEGGQPQHF. CDR3 in DNA: TGCAGCGTTGCCGTCGAGGGTGGTCAGCCCCAGCATTTT.

Turning to this clonotype: Its ends do not fully match the called genes, so a read error is possible. The chain has TRBV5-4 and TRBJ2-2, with D maybe TRBD2 (6 bases). The CDR3 extends over 16 amino acids. Germline V gives CDR1 SGHNT, CDR2 YYREEE (reference sequence). In DNA form, the CDR3 reads TGTGCCAGCAACCAATGGGGGGAGATGAACACCGGGGAGCTGTTTTTC. Its translation is CASNQWGEMNTGELFF.

This clonotype was recorded a few times. The chain joins TRBV14 to TRBJ2-7; TRBD1 is a possible D gene (5 bases). Trimming removed 0 bases from V and 4 bases from J, with 19 bases in between. CDR3 length: 17 residues. CDR1 is SGHDN, CDR2 FVKESK, per germline. The CDR3 nucleotides are TGTGCCAGCAGCCAAGAGGCTCAGGGCAGGGCGGTATACGAGCAGTACTTC. This gives the protein CASSQEAQGRAVYEQYF.

The gene calls are TRBV19 and TRBJ2-2; 7 nucleotides align to TRBD2. Germline loops: CDR1 LNHDA, CDR2 SQIVND (reference sequence). The CDR3 runs 15 residues. V was pared by 3 bases and J by 4 bases, with 5 bases of the junction left unmatched. CDR3 sequence reads: CASSMREYGTGELFF. DNA for the CDR3: TGTGCCAGTAGTATGCGGGAGTACGGCACCGGGGAGCTGTTTTTT.

V and J are TRBV24-1 and TRBJ1-2; no reliable D call. Germline V CDR1 and CDR2: KGHDR, SFDVKD. The V end lost 7 bases, the J end lost 8 bases, and 7 bases lay between the germline ends. The CDR3 has 10 amino acids. CDR3 coding DNA: TGTGCCACCAGGACCGGCGGCTACACCTTC. Translated: CATRTGGYTF.

This clonotype turned up a few times. This chain connects TRBV29-1 to TRBJ2-5, with D perhaps matching TRBD1 (5 bases). Germline V gene lookup returns CDR1 SQVTM and CDR2 ANQGSEA. This CDR3 spans 16 amino acids. Trimming left V 1 base short and J 0 bases short, with 15 bases between. In DNA form, the CDR3 reads TGCAGCGTTGAAGGGCACCAAGGGGTGTACCAAGAGACCCAGTACTTC. The encoded protein is CSVEGHQGVYQETQYF. Full variable domain (missing parts from reference TRBV29-1 and TRBJ2-5): SAVISQKPSRDICQRGTSLTIQCQVDSQVTMMFWYRQQPGQSLTLIATANQGSEATYESGFVIDKFPISRPNLTFSTLTVSNMSPEDSSIYLCSVEGHQGVYQETQYFGPGTRLLVL.

The rearrangement joins TRBV29-1 to TRBJ2-1; D gene ambiguous. Deletions cut 2 bases from V and 0 bases from J, with 8 bases between. Germline V gives CDR1 SQVTM, CDR2 ANQGSEA. The CDR3 is 14 amino acids. CDR3 DNA: TGCAGCGTTGAATGGCAGTACTCCTACAATGAGCAGTTCTTC. Residues: CSVEWQYSYNEQFF.

As regards this clonotype: A much larger clone lies one base from this, so it may be a read error. The chain carries TRBV2 and TRBJ2-5; weak D call: TRBD2 (6 bases). The DNA end is a closer match to TRBJ2-7, so the J assignment may be wrong. Germline-derived CDR1 and CDR2 are SNHLY and FYNNEI. CDR3 length: 12 amino acids. CDR3 amino acids: CASTGLAYEQYF. CDR3 bases: TGTGCCAGCACGGGACTGGCCTACGAGCAGTACTTC.

V gene TRBV4-3 combines with J gene TRBJ2-3, with D tentatively TRBD1 (5 bases). Trimming removed 0 bases from V and 4 bases from J, with 11 bases in between. The CDR3 sequence is 15 residues long. Germline lookup yields CDR1 LGHNA and CDR2 YSLEER. In DNA, the CDR3 is TGCGCCAGCAGCCAAGATCGTGGGGCCGCAGATACGCAGTATTTT. Its translation is CASSQDRGAADTQYF.

This chain joins TRBV7-8 and TRBJ2-1; no definite D call. This CDR3 contains 13 residues. The germline V gene has CDR1 SGHVS and CDR2 FQNEAQ. Trimming took off 4 bases at V and 5 bases at J, with 9 bases between the two ends. CDR3 DNA sequence: TGTGCCAGCAGCTCGGACCTCAACAATGAGCAGTTCTTC. Its translation is CASSSDLNNEQFF. Complete variable domain (other parts from reference TRBV7-8 and TRBJ2-1): GAGVSQSPRYKVAKRGQDVALRCDPISGHVSLFWYQQALGQGPEFLTYFQNEAQLDKSGLPSDRFFAERPEGSVSTLKIQRTQQEDSAVYLCASSSDLNNEQFFGPGTRLTVL.

There are a few counts of this clonotype. This rearrangement joins TRBV2 to TRBJ2-3, with D possibly matching TRBD1 (5 bases). V was clipped by 6 bases and J by 6 bases, with 13 bases between them. Per the germline V gene, CDR1 is SNHLY and CDR2 is FYNNEI. The CDR3 spans 13 residues. The CDR3 here is CASSPIRVDTQYF. The DNA for the CDR3 is TGTGCCAGCAGCCCGATCAGGGTGGATACGCAGTATTTT.

This clonotype came up a few times. CDR3 sequence: CSARKGQNSNQPQHF. CDR3 nucleotide sequence: TGCAGTGCTAGAAAGGGACAGAATAGCAATCAGCCCCAGCATTTT. The V gene is TRBV20-1, the J gene TRBJ1-5, with 7 positions matching TRBD1. After removal of 2 bases from V and 0 bases from J, the junction contained 4 bases not matched to a gene. Germline V gene data show CDR1 as DFQATT and CDR2 as SNEGSKA (reference sequence). The CDR3 is 15 residues long.

This clonotype was seen a handful of times. The chain has TRBV11-2 and TRBJ2-7; D possibly corresponds to TRBD2 (7 bases). CDR3 length equals 17 residues. The V end was cut by 8 bases, the J end by 1 base, with 24 bases between. Germline CDR1 is SGHAT and CDR2 is FQNNGV. CDR3 sequence (DNA): TGTGCCAGCGGGCTTCTAGGGGGGGCTAGCGTTTCCTACGAGCAGTACTTC. It yields the protein CASGLLGGASVSYEQYF.

This clonotype came up a few times. The V call is TRBV7-9, the J call TRBJ2-5, with a tentative D call TRBD1 (5 bases). The J call may be in error: the DNA end matches TRBJ2-7 better. Germline V gene data show CDR1 as SEHNR and CDR2 as FQNEAQ (reference sequence). The length of the CDR3 is 13 residues. CDR3 sequence reads: CASSSAGSDEQYF. The CDR3 DNA sequence: TGTGCCAGCAGCTCGGCAGGGTCCGACGAGCAGTACTTC.

This clonotype was recorded a few times. One end of the junction fails to match germline, which may point to a read error. This rearrangement joins TRBV28 to TRBJ2-7, with TRBD1 matching 9 bases. The CDR3 sequence is 11 residues long. From germline, CDR1 is MDHEN and CDR2 SYDVKM. DNA for the CDR3: TGTGCCAGCAGTCACACAGGGGGCCGGGACTTC. The encoded protein is CASSHTGGRDF. Together with reference TRBV28 and TRBJ2-7, the CDR3 gives the full variable domain: DVKVTQSSRYLVKRTGEKVFLECVQDMDHENMFWYRQDPGLGLRLIYFSYDVKMKEKGDIPEGYSVSREKKERFSLILESASTNQTSMYLCASSHTGGRDFGPGTRLTVT.

This clonotype was seen more than once but under ten times. This sequence joins TRBV5-6 and TRBJ2-5; 7 nucleotides align to TRBD1. The J call may be mistaken, given a closer DNA end match to TRBJ2-7. The CDR3 covers 14 residues. Germline values: CDR1 SGHDT, CDR2 YYEEEE. The CDR3 coding sequence is TGTGCCAGCACCAGACAGGGAGTCATCTACGAGCAGTACTTC. This gives the protein CASTRQGVIYEQYF.

This clonotype was seen more than once but under ten times. V and J are TRBV5-1 and TRBJ2-1, with TRBD2 matching 7 bases. Trimming removed 3 bases from V and 3 bases from J; junction bases left unmatched: 6. The CDR3 runs to 15 residues. CDR1 is SGHRS and CDR2 is YFSETQ in the germline V gene. The CDR3 coding sequence is TGCGCCAGCAGCTCCGATGGCGGGGGCTACAATGAGCAGTTCTTC. As protein: CASSSDGGGYNEQFF.

This clonotype occurred a few times. V gene TRBV20-1 combines with J gene TRBJ2-1, with 9 bases matching TRBD2. This CDR3 comprises 15 residues. V lost 0 bases to trimming and J lost 5 bases; unmatched junction nucleotides: 5. CDR1 and CDR2 (germline): DFQATT, SNEGSKA (reference sequence). CDR3 bases: TGCAGTGCTAGAGATCCCGAGCGGGGGGACAATGAGCAGTTCTTC. Translated: CSARDPERGDNEQFF.

This chain connects TRBV5-1 to TRBJ1-4; D call uncertain. CDR1 SGHRS and CDR2 YFSETQ come from the germline V gene. CDR3 size: 14 residues. Trimming left V 1 base short and J 7 bases short, with 11 bases between. Here the CDR3 DNA reads TGCGCCAGCAGCTTGAGAACAGCCGGTGAAAAACTGTTTTTT. It specifies CASSLRTAGEKLFF.

Here the CDR3 reads CSAHQITSSEETQYF. The CDR3 DNA reads TGCAGTGCTCACCAAATTACTAGTTCAGAGGAGACCCAGTACTTC. The chain employs TRBV20-1 and TRBJ2-5; possibly TRBD2 for D (5 bases). Germline V gene data show CDR1 as DFQATT and CDR2 as SNEGSKA (reference sequence). Trimming removed 5 bases from V and 5 bases from J, with 21 bases in between. The CDR3 has 15 amino acids.